This entry describes one TCR beta chain. The sample holds a few counts of this clonotype. Which antigen it targets is not known. No qualities accompany the bases; no much larger clone lies one base away. The entry originates in a study of vaccination and CD4 T cells after COVID-19 (dated by TCRdb to 2022 to 2024). Regarding the research as a whole: SARS-CoV-2 positivity had been established in the convalescent patients by nasal swab PCR, and mild disease was recorded in several of these patients and severe disease in one. Six males and four females were included in the convalescent cohort, with two Hispanic individuals, seven Caucasians, two Asians and one multiracial person represented. Each participant got two doses of either the Pfizer-BioNTech BNT162b2 vaccine (n=8) or the Moderna mRNA-1273 vaccine (n=2). Post-COVID blood samples from convalescent patients were collected a median of roughly 100 days after diagnosis, with a range of 35 to 161 days. Post-vaccine blood samples were taken a median of 72 days after the second vaccine dose, with a range of about 12 to 250 days. Overlapping spike peptide pools from SARS-CoV-2 and from the common cold coronaviruses HCoV-NL63, HCoV-OC43 and HCoV-229E were used as culture stimuli. Control cultures received a CEFX viral epitope pool as the positive control, an HIV-1 Nef peptide pool as the negative control, or no peptide. The spike-specific CD4+ TCR repertoire was compared before and after mRNA vaccination in approximately 9 COVID-19 convalescent patients and several infection-naive healthy vaccine recipients. On the study overall, not on this receptor specifically: Of the vaccine-specific clones in convalescent patients, 304 of 307, or nearly all, reacted only to SARS-CoV-2 spike and did not cross-react with common cold coronaviruses. Among convalescent patients, a median around 86% of the SARS-CoV-2-reactive clones seen after vaccination appeared only after vaccination, which suggests priming specific to the vaccine. Relatively few convalescent patients were included in the study, and early timepoints after natural infection were not analyzed. An increase in the median number of SARS-CoV-2-reactive clonotypes from 21 after infection to 35 to 40 after vaccination was observed, but the change was not found to be significant.

The treatment or condition label of this sample denotes: 10-day PBMC culture with coronavirus spike peptide pools or control peptides (ViraFEST assay). The ViraFEST assay, used in the study, expanded antigen-specific T cells with peptide pools and then identified the expanded clonotypes through TCR sequencing. Positive SARS-CoV-2 PCR tests in the convalescent patients dated from March to December 2020, before Alpha, Beta and Delta variants emerged in the United States. PBMCs were cultured at 1.5 million to 2 million per well in IMDM supplemented with 5% human AB serum and about 9.5 IU/ml IL-2, with approximately 10 ug/ml peptide pools added. On days 3 and 7, half of the culture medium was replaced with fresh IL-2-containing medium. After 10 days of culture, CD4+ T cells were isolated by negative selection with the EasySep CD4+ T cell isolation kit. PBMCs were separated from whole blood using Ficoll-Paque Plus gradient centrifugation and then either used fresh or cryopreserved at -140C. In general, triplicate wells were set up for every culture condition.

V is reduced by 2 bases and J by 4 bases, leaving a spacing of 12 bases between them. For CDR1 and CDR2, the germline V gene (reference sequence) lists DFQATT and SNEGSKA. From the cysteine up to the phenylalanine, the CDR3 has a length of 14 residues. Of all the DNA, just the CDR3 is kept, 42 bases in frame from base 1. The library was built by means of PCR. DNA from cultured CD4+ T cells underwent TCR sequencing with the Oncomine TCR Beta short-read assay at the Johns Hopkins FTIC core. The QIAamp micro DNA kit was used to extract genomic DNA from the cultured CD4+ T cells. The Oncomine TCR Beta libraries from cultured CD4+ T cells were pooled using unique dual indexes and then sequenced on an Illumina iSeq 100. For the original study's pipeline: Non-productive sequences were filtered out, and CDR3s that did not start with C, did not end with F or W, or were shorter than 7 amino acids were discarded. The MANAFEST web application identified antigen-specific clonotypes by comparing peptide-stimulated wells against reference wells and other culture wells. An FDR below 0.05, an odds ratio above 5, and a productive frequency above 0.1% in at least two of three replicate wells were required for clones to be considered positive. Clonotypes that were significantly expanded in both SARS-CoV-2 spike wells and at least one common cold coronavirus spike condition were defined as cross-reactive. Similarity between CDR3 sequences was evaluated in R version 3.6.1 using Levenshtein distances (stringdist) and unrooted phylogenetic trees (ape). The raw public data were reprocessed by TCRdb itself: fastp quality trimming at Q25, MiXCR clonotype calling, in-frame beta chains only. Here each entry gathers all rows of one CDR3 protein and keeps the most common genes and DNA. The V and J calls were determined by TCRdb, not by the authors. The sample table lists more than 10,000 distinct CDR3 sequences, roughly 60% of them with a count of one. The ten top clones hold roughly 13% of the sample.

The receptor was derived from a human donor who had recovered from COVID-19. Recombination connected TRBV20-1 to TRBJ1-5, and the D gene may be TRBD1, 5 bases matching. Sequenced material: CD4+ T cells from blood, cultured in vitro. The CDR3 protein: CSARKAGQNQPQHF. The DNA is TGCAGTGCTAGAAAGGCAGGGCAAAATCAGCCCCAGCATTTT.